The clone carrying this T cell receptor (beta chain) was counted once. The antigen remains unidentified. Separate from the approximately 730-subject first cohort, the 120-subject validation cohort was the one that the donors belonged to. The length of the CDR3 is 17 residues. Trimming took 5 bases from V and 8 from J; bases not matched to a gene: 10. In germline, CDR1 is MGHRA, CDR2 YSYEKL. This specimen comes from a study of cytomegalovirus exposure and HLA in healthy donors. Findings of the study overall: Rare TCR sequences predominated, though certain public TCRs were found in many donors. There were under 200 TCR beta chains listed as cytomegalovirus-associated.

Sequencing was performed with immunoSEQ multiplex PCR; in TCRdb, only in-frame clones are kept and a portion is missing. The sample lists approximately 160,000 clones, around 81% occurring once. Sequencing input: PBMCs. This sequence originates from a man aged 25-45 years in good health and CMV-seropositive. The J gene is TRBJ2-1, the V gene TRBV4-1, with 15 bases aligning to TRBD2. The CDR3 sequence: CASSSRGTSGGNHEQFF. CDR3 nucleotide sequence: TGCGCCAGCAGCTCGAGAGGGACTAGCGGGGGGAATCATGAGCAGTTCTTC.